One sample yielded the 13 T cell receptor beta chains listed below, sequenced in a study of blood T cells in healthy people across ages. Together with a sample-barcoded 5' primer, a J-beta primer mix was included in a second PCR lasting roughly 6 to 12 cycles. TCRdb reanalysed the 5' RACE reads using MiXCR and keeps one entry per CDR3 protein. Here the sample spans 550,000 to 800,000 distinct CDR3 sequences, roughly 32% being singletons. Sequencing was performed on blood. The origin of the receptors is a woman of 80 years or more in good health.

The genes are TRBV7-2 and TRBJ2-1; TRBD2 might be the D (5 bases). The CDR3 consists of 14 residues. The V end lost 4 bases, the J end lost 8 bases, and 15 bases lay between the germline ends. CDR1 is SGHTA and CDR2 is FQGNSA in the germline V gene. The CDR3 DNA follows: TGTGCCAGCAGCTCCCCGGGATCGACCCATGAGCAGTTCTTC. Encoded protein: CASSSPGSTHEQFF.

This clonotype was recorded only once. The genes are TRBV10-3 and TRBJ2-1; 8 bases are a match to TRBD2. Germline V gives CDR1 ENHRY, CDR2 SYGVKD. Germline trimming cut 2 bases from V and 6 bases from J; bases unmatched to any gene: 6. This CDR3 is built from 15 residues. DNA of the CDR3: TGTGCCATCAGTGAGAATATAGCGGGAAGCAATGAGCAGTTCTTC. Protein product: CAISENIAGSNEQFF.

V usage is TRBV20-1 and J usage is TRBJ2-1; TRBD2 might be the D (5 bases). The CDR3 sequence is 13 residues long. CDR1 is DFQATT, CDR2 SNEGSKA, per germline (reference sequence). The V end lost 0 bases, the J end lost 7 bases, and 10 bases lay between the germline ends. The CDR3 region has the DNA TGCAGTGCTAGAGATCGTTCGGGGAATGAGCAGTTCTTC. Encoded protein: CSARDRSGNEQFF.

The chain carries TRBV6-5 and TRBJ1-1; 8 positions agree with TRBD1. V was clipped by 0 bases and J by 1 base; unmatched bases: 7. The CDR3 spans 17 residues. Germline CDR1 MNHEY, CDR2 SVGAGI. CDR3 region: CASSYSFPGGKNTEAFF. CDR3 nucleotides: TGTGCCAGCAGTTACTCGTTCCCAGGGGGCAAGAACACTGAAGCTTTCTTT.

This clonotype was seen at least ten times. The J gene is TRBJ2-7, the V gene TRBV6-6; 11 nucleotides agree with TRBD2. The CDR3 runs to 17 residues. Germline CDR1 MNHNY, CDR2 SVGAGI (reference sequence). Trimming at V came to 2 bases and at J to 0 bases, leaving 6 bases not matched to a gene. The CDR3 sequence is CASSYPTSGGHSYEQYF. The CDR3 coding sequence is TGTGCCAGCAGTTACCCCACTAGCGGGGGCCACTCCTACGAGCAGTACTTC.

The chain combines TRBV10-3 with TRBJ2-7; 8 bases line up with TRBD2. V was clipped by 6 bases and J by 2 bases; unmatched bases: 9. This CDR3 has 15 residues. Germline assignment: CDR1 ENHRY and CDR2 SYGVKD. The CDR3: CAIRGTRTTPYEQYF. CDR3 DNA: TGTGCCATCAGGGGGACTAGGACGACCCCCTACGAGCAGTACTTC.

The chain uses TRBV20-1 and TRBJ2-6; TRBD1 agrees at 9 bases. Trimming cost V 4 bases and J 1 base; bases outside gene matches: 14. The germline gives CDR1 DFQATT, CDR2 SNEGSKA (reference sequence). The CDR3 extends over 19 amino acids. The chain's CDR3 is CSAKQGAYGDSSGANVLTF. CDR3 sequence (DNA): TGCAGTGCTAAACAGGGGGCTTATGGGGATTCGTCTGGGGCCAACGTCCTGACTTTC.

This clonotype came up many times. The V call is TRBV20-1, the J call TRBJ2-7; TRBD2 matches 10 bases. This CDR3 region has 14 residues. Germline loops: CDR1 DFQATT, CDR2 SNEGSKA (reference sequence). The CDR3 here is CSTTPSGGAYEQYF. The CDR3 nucleotides read TGCAGCACTACTCCAAGCGGGGGGGCCTACGAGCAGTACTTC.

Comment on this clonotype: This may arise from a read error, as a much more abundant clone is one base away. J is TRBJ2-5 and V is TRBV14, with a possible D match to TRBD1 (5 bases). This CDR3 spans 16 amino acids. Germline V gene data show CDR1 as SGHDN and CDR2 as FVKESK. V dropped 0 bases and J dropped 3 bases, with 14 bases sitting between them. CDR3 loop: CASSQDAGPGKETQYF. The DNA of the CDR3 is TGTGCCAGCAGCCAAGACGCCGGGCCAGGGAAAGAGACCCAGTACTTC.

This clonotype was seen at least ten times. This chain links TRBV5-1 with TRBJ2-7; 12 bases line up with TRBD1. The CDR3 totals 16 residues. Germline assignment: CDR1 SGHRS and CDR2 YFSETQ. Trimming took 0 bases from V and 5 from J; bases not matched to a gene: 6. The CDR3 DNA follows: TGCGCCAGCAGCTTGGGGGACAGGGGGCGTTTTGACGAGCAGTACTTC. As protein: CASSLGDRGRFDEQYF.

V gene TRBV7-2 combines with J gene TRBJ2-3, with 9 bases that match TRBD2. This CDR3 spans 17 amino acids. CDR1 is SGHTA, CDR2 FQGNSA, per germline. V shed 1 base, J shed 1 base, and the junction held 6 bases outside the gene matches. CDR3 in DNA: TGTGCCAGCAGCTTAGGAGCGGGGGGTAGAGGCACAGATACGCAGTATTTT. Encoded protein: CASSLGAGGRGTDTQYF.

The CDR3 nucleotides are TGCAGTGCTAGGGGGACAGGGGGGGCCTACGAGCAGTACTTC. Encoded protein: CSARGTGGAYEQYF. The V gene is TRBV20-1, the J gene TRBJ2-7; 11 nucleotides align to TRBD1. The CDR3 sequence is 14 residues long. Trimming cost V 3 bases and J 2 bases; bases outside gene matches: 3. The germline gives CDR1 DFQATT, CDR2 SNEGSKA (reference sequence).

This clonotype was picked up many times. The V and J genes are TRBV6-2 or TRBV6-3 and TRBJ2-7, with D possibly matching TRBD2 (5 bases). CDR1 MNHEY and CDR2 SVGEGT come from the germline V gene. The CDR3 has 14 residues. The V gene lost 5 bases and the J gene lost 0 bases, with 11 bases spanning the gap. The CDR3 DNA reads as TGTGCCAGCAGTCAAGCGGAGTTCTCCTACGAGCAGTACTTC. Its protein product is CASSQAEFSYEQYF.